This T cell receptor beta chain was sequenced during a study of T cells expressing NK-cell markers. This CDR3 comprises 14 residues. Germline-derived CDR1 and CDR2 are SNHLY and FYNNEI. TCRdb reprocessed the 5' RACE reads and keeps a single row for each CDR3 protein, giving no DNA. The table lists a few hundred thousand distinct CDR3 sequences. Source material: blood T cells: a sorted CD56 or NKG2C T cell subset, CD4+ or CD8+ T cells, or bulk PBMC T cells (not recorded which). The chain uses TRBV2 and TRBJ1-1; TCRdb reports TRBD1, a call that lacks DNA to check it against. This receptor was identified in a man aged 18-75 years in good health. The CDR3 protein is CASSDTRENTEAFF. Supplemented by reference TRBV2 and TRBJ1-1, the full variable domain reads EPEVTQTPSHQVTQMGQEVILRCVPISNHLYFYWYRQILGQKVEFLVSFYNNEISEKSEIFDDQFSVERPDGSNFTLKIRSTKLEDSAMYFCASSDTRENTEAFFGQGTRLTVV.